This T cell receptor (beta chain) was sequenced during a study of OX40 agonist ivuxolimab in advanced cancers. At the level of the study: In this trial design, patients received ivuxolimab intravenously at 0.01 to 10 mg/kg every 2 weeks. Partial responses were recorded for three patients, including one with hepatocellular carcinoma and two with cutaneous melanoma.

Profiling relied on immunoSEQ multiplex PCR, and the TCRdb table lists in-frame clones only, not all of them. The sample has over 55,000 clones, more than 65% seen once. Study-level findings and limits: Normalized T-cell clonal expansion was also low in some nonresponders. CD4+ and CD8+ blood T cells expanded clonally by week 6 at 0.1 to 3.0 mg/kg.

A word on this clone: What it binds is not known.

V lost 0 bases to trimming and J lost 8 bases; unmatched junction nucleotides: 1. Germline V gene sequence: CDR1 SGHNT, CDR2 YYREEE (reference sequence). The CDR3 loop spans 14 amino acids. The chain couples TRBV5-4 to TRBJ2-3; 12 bases line up with TRBD2. Sequencing used CD4+ or CD8+ T cells sorted from blood, obtained in a trial of the OX40 agonist ivuxolimab. The TCR originated in an adult with an advanced solid tumor such as melanoma, head and neck, liver or kidney cancer. CDR3 in DNA: TGTGCCAGCAGCTTGGAACTAGCGGGGGGTACGCAGTATTTT. Protein: CASSLELAGGTQYF.